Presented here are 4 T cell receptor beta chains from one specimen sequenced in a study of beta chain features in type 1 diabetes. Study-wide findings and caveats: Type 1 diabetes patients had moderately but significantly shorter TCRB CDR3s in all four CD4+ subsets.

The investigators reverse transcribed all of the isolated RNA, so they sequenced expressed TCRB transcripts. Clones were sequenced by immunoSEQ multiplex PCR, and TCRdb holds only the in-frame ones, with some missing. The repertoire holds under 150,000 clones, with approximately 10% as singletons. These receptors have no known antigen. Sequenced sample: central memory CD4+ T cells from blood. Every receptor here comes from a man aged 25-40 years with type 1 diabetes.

CDR3 sequence: CASSLEGVGPNEKLFF. CDR3 sequence (DNA): TGTGCCAGCAGCTTGGAGGGAGTTGGGCCTAATGAAAAACTGTTTTTT. The V gene is TRBV7-2, the J gene TRBJ1-4, with unresolved D. The CDR3 consists of 16 residues. V lost 3 bases, J lost 3 bases, and 14 bases lay in between. The germline gives CDR1 SGHTA, CDR2 FQGNSA.

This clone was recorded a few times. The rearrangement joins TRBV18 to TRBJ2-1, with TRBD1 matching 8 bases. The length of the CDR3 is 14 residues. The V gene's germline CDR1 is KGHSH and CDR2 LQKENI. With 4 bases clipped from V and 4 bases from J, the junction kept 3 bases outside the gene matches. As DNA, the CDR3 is TGTGCCAGCTCACGCCGGGACAGGTACAATGAGCAGTTCTTC. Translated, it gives CASSRRDRYNEQFF.

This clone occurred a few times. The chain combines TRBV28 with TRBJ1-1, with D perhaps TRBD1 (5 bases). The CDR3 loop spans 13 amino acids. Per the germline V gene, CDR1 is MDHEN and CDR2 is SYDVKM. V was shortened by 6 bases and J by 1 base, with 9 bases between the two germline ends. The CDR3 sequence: CASRPTGNTEAFF. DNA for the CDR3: TGTGCCAGCAGACCTACAGGGAACACTGAAGCTTTCTTT.

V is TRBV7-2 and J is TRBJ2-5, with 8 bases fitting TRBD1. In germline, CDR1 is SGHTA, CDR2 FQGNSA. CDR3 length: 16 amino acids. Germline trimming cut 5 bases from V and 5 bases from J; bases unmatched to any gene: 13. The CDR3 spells CASSAQPTGAGETQYF. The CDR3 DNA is TGTGCCAGCAGCGCGCAACCGACAGGGGCGGGGGAGACCCAGTACTTC.